Listed below are T cell receptor beta chains from one sample, sequenced in a study of blood T cells in healthy people across ages. MiXCR was run by TCRdb on the 5' RACE reads, yielding one entry per CDR3 protein. Of about 1.4 million distinct CDR3 sequences in the sample, roughly 59% are singletons; the top ten hold 6.5% to 8%. Sequenced: blood. All receptors derive from a man aged 18-30 years in good health. CDR3s include the opening cysteine and the closing phenylalanine or tryptophan. D genes are given only for firm matches. Size is stated for part of the rows, as once, few or many counts, or as a class when the clone is expanded.

J gene: TRBJ2-3; D gene: NA; V gene: TRBV6-5; clone size: few; CDR3 DNA: TGTGCCAGCAGCAGCCCCCTCACAGATACGCAGTATTTT; CDR3 protein: CASSSPLTDTQYF
J gene: TRBJ2-5; D gene: NA; V gene: TRBV4-1; clone size: NA; CDR3 DNA: TGCGCCAGCAGCCAAGAAGCAGGGTGGATCCAAGAGACCCAGTACTTC; CDR3 protein: CASSQEAGWIQETQYF
J gene: TRBJ2-7; D gene: TRBD1; V gene: TRBV7-9; clone size: NA; CDR3 DNA: TGTGCCAGCAGCAAAAACCGGGACAGGGCTTCCTACGAGCAGTACTTC; CDR3 protein: CASSKNRDRASYEQYF
J gene: TRBJ2-4; D gene: NA; V gene: TRBV3-1; clone size: NA; CDR3 DNA: TGTGCCAGCAGCCAAGACTGGACCGTTCAGAAAAACATTCAGTACTTC; CDR3 protein: CASSQDWTVQKNIQYF
J gene: TRBJ2-1; D gene: NA; V gene: TRBV7-7; clone size: few; CDR3 DNA: TGTGCCAGCACCTTCCCTGAAGTGGCACCTAAAACTCATGAGCAGTTCTTC; CDR3 protein: CASTFPEVAPKTHEQFF
J gene: TRBJ1-1; D gene: NA; V gene: TRBV5-5; clone size: NA; CDR3 DNA: TGTGCCAGCAGGGGGGCTGGGAGCACTGAAGCTTTCTTT; CDR3 protein: CASRGAGSTEAFF
J gene: TRBJ2-1; D gene: NA; V gene: TRBV11-2; clone size: once; CDR3 DNA: TGTGCCAGCAGGGGACTGCGATTGCCCAATGAGCAGTTCTTC; CDR3 protein: CASRGLRLPNEQFF
J gene: TRBJ2-3; D gene: TRBD1; V gene: TRBV20-1; clone size: NA; CDR3 DNA: TGCAGTGCTAGGCGCCGGGACAGGGTAGCAGATACGCAGTATTTT; CDR3 protein: CSARRRDRVADTQYF
J gene: TRBJ1-2; D gene: TRBD1; V gene: TRBV7-2; clone size: NA; CDR3 DNA: TGTGCCAGCAGCCCAGGGGGCGGGGGGTATGGCTACACCTTC; CDR3 protein: CASSPGGGGYGYTF
J gene: TRBJ1-2; D gene: TRBD1; V gene: TRBV29-1; clone size: NA; CDR3 DNA: TGCAGCGTCCTAGGACAGGGGCTGCGTGGCTACACCTTC; CDR3 protein: CSVLGQGLRGYTF
J gene: TRBJ2-5; D gene: TRBD2; V gene: TRBV7-9; clone size: few; CDR3 DNA: TGTGCCAGCAGCGCCCCACTAGCGGGAGAAGAAGAGACCCAGTACTTC; CDR3 protein: CASSAPLAGEEETQYF
J gene: TRBJ2-3; D gene: NA; V gene: TRBV4-2; clone size: few; CDR3 DNA: TGTGCCAGCAGCCAAGAGGCGTCGAGGGGGGGAATAGGGCAGTATTTT; CDR3 protein: CASSQEASRGGIGQYF
J gene: TRBJ2-7; D gene: TRBD1; V gene: TRBV7-9; clone size: NA; CDR3 DNA: TGTGCCAGCAGCTTGATGACAGGGCCGAAGGGCTACGAGCAGTACTTC; CDR3 protein: CASSLMTGPKGYEQYF
J gene: TRBJ2-1; D gene: TRBD1; V gene: TRBV29-1; clone size: NA; CDR3 DNA: TGCAGCGTTTTCGGGACAGGGGGCATCGATGAGCAGTTCTTC; CDR3 protein: CSVFGTGGIDEQFF
J gene: TRBJ2-1; D gene: NA; V gene: TRBV7-9; clone size: few; CDR3 DNA: TGTGCCAGCAGCTTAAGAAAGAATGAGCAGTTCTTC; CDR3 protein: CASSLRKNEQFF
J gene: TRBJ2-5; D gene: TRBD1; V gene: TRBV5-1; clone size: NA; CDR3 DNA: TGCGCCAGCAGCTTGGCCGACAGGGACATGGGGACCCAGTACTTC; CDR3 protein: CASSLADRDMGTQYF
J gene: TRBJ2-7; D gene: NA; V gene: TRBV27; clone size: NA; CDR3 DNA: TGTGCCAGCAGTTTTCAACCGGGTACCTACGAGCAGTACTTC; CDR3 protein: CASSFQPGTYEQYF
J gene: TRBJ1-1; D gene: NA; V gene: TRBV9; clone size: NA; CDR3 DNA: TGTGCCAGCAGCGTAAGACTGGGGGACACTGAAGCTTTCTTT; CDR3 protein: CASSVRLGDTEAFF
J gene: TRBJ2-7; D gene: TRBD1; V gene: TRBV5-1; clone size: NA; CDR3 DNA: TGCGCCAGCAGCCCCACAGGGGTACACGAGCAGTACTTC; CDR3 protein: CASSPTGVHEQYF
J gene: TRBJ2-3; D gene: NA; V gene: TRBV6-5; clone size: few; CDR3 DNA: TGTGCCAGCAGTTACGGGCCGTCGGGAGATACGCAGTATTTT; CDR3 protein: CASSYGPSGDTQYF
J gene: TRBJ1-6; D gene: NA; V gene: TRBV4-1; clone size: NA; CDR3 DNA: TGCGCCAGCAGCCAACTCCGAAAAGCTAATTCACCCCTCCACTTT; CDR3 protein: CASSQLRKANSPLHF
J gene: TRBJ2-3; D gene: NA; V gene: TRBV20-1; clone size: NA; CDR3 DNA: TGCAGTGTCCCGACAGGTTCAGGGGATACGCAGTATTTT; CDR3 protein: CSVPTGSGDTQYF
J gene: TRBJ2-5; D gene: NA; V gene: TRBV21-1; clone size: once; CDR3 DNA: TGTGCCAGCAGCAACTGCAGGGGTTGGTCCCCAGTCCACCAAGAGACCCAGTACTTC; CDR3 protein: CASSNCRGWSPVHQETQYF